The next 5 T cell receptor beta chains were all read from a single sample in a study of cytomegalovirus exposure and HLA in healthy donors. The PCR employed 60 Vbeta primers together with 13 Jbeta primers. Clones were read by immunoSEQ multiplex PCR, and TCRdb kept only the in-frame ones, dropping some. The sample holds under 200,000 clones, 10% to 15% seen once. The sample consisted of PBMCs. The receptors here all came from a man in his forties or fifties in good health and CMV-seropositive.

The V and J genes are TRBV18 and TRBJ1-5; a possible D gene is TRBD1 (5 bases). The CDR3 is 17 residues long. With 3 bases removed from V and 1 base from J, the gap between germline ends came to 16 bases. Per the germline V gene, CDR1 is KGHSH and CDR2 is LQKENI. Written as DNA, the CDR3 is TGTGCCAGCTCACCCCTGGGGCCCAACAGGAGCAATCAGCCCCAGCATTTT. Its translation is CASSPLGPNRSNQPQHF.

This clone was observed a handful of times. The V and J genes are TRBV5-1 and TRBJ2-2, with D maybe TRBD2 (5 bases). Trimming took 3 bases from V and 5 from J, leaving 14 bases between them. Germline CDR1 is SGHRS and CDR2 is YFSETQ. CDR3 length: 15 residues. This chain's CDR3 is CASSYPGLGTGELFF. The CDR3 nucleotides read TGCGCCAGCAGCTACCCCGGACTTGGAACCGGGGAGCTGTTTTTT.

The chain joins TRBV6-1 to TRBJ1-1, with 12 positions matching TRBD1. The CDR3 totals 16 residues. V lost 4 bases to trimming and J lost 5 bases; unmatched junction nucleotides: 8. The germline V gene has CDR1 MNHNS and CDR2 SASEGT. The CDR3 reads CASSGRDRGPGTEAFF. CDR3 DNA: TGTGCCAGCAGTGGCCGGGACAGGGGGCCAGGAACTGAAGCTTTCTTT.

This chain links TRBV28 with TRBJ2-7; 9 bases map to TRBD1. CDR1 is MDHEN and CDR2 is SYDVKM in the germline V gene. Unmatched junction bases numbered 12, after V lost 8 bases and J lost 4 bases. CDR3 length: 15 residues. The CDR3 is CASLSSGTGRYEQYV. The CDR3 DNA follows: TGTGCCAGCTTATCGTCCGGGACAGGGAGGTACGAGCAGTACGTC.

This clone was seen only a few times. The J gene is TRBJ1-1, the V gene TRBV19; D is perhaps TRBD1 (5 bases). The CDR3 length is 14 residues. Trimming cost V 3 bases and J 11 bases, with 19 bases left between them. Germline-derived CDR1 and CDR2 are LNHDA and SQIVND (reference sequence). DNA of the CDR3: TGTGCCAGTAGTATTGGATCGGGAGCCAGGGTCGCTTTCTTT. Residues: CASSIGSGARVAFF.